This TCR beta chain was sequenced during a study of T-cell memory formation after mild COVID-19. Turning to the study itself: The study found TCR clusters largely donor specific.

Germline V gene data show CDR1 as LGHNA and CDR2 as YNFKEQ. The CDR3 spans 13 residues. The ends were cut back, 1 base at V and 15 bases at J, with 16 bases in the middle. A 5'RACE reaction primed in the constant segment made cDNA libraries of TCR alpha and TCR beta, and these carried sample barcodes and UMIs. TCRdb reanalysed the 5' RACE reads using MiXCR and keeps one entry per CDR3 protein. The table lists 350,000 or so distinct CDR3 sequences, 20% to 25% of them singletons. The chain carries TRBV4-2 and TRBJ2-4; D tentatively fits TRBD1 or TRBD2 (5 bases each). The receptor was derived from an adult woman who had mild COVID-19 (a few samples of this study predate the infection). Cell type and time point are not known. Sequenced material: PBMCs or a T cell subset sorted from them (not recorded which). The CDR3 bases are TGTGCCAGCAGCCAAGTCTTTGGGGGTAATGGGTACTTC. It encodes CASSQVFGGNGYF.